This T cell receptor (beta chain) was retrieved from a study of blood T cell repertoires in COVID-19. Per germline, CDR1 MNHEY and CDR2 SVGEGT. V was pared by 4 bases and J by 2 bases, with 10 bases of the junction left unmatched. The CDR3 is made up of 16 amino acids. In the study's own analysis: Estimated nucleated cell counts came from reference gene primer amplification. The assay was immunoSEQ multiplex PCR, and TCRdb's table has in-frame clones only and misses some. V, J and clone size are taken as reported in that table, and D and trimming were inferred from the DNA itself. Of 200,000 to 250,000 clones in the sample, approximately 87% were seen once.

The sequence was obtained from a man in his 60s with acute or convalescent COVID-19. The sequenced sample was peripheral blood. This chain uses TRBV6-2 or TRBV6-3 with TRBJ2-5, with TRBD2 matching 7 bases. CDR3 residues: CASSSPSGVTQETQYF. The CDR3 region has the DNA TGTGCCAGCAGTTCTCCGAGCGGGGTTACACAAGAGACCCAGTACTTC.